One and the same sample provided the 10 T cell receptor beta chains below, sequenced in a study of blood T cells in healthy people across ages. Alongside a J-beta primer mix, a sample-barcoded 5' primer served in a second PCR lasting 7 to 11 cycles. MiXCR, applied by TCRdb to the 5' RACE reads, yields one record per CDR3 protein. The sample carries over 750,000 distinct CDR3 sequences, 25% recorded once. The data were also submitted as part of a second study, on T cells of mothers and their children.

The sample was blood. These receptors originate from a boy aged 10-17 years in good health.

V is TRBV5-1 and J is TRBJ1-2; D perhaps matches TRBD1 (6 bases). The CDR3 is 14 residues long. Germline CDR1 is SGHRS and CDR2 is YFSETQ. V was shortened by 0 bases and J by 7 bases, with 13 bases between the two germline ends. Here the CDR3 reads CASSLGDRNGGYTF. The CDR3 DNA is TGCGCCAGCAGCTTGGGTGACAGGAATGGTGGCTACACCTTC.

The V gene is TRBV4-1, the J gene TRBJ2-5, with D possibly being TRBD1 (5 bases). This CDR3 contains 15 residues. V was clipped by 1 base and J by 5 bases, with 14 bases between them. Germline CDR1 is MGHRA and CDR2 is YSYEKL. As DNA, the CDR3 is TGCGCCAGCAGCCAAGGGGGCTCCTACTGGGAGACCCAGTACTTC. This encodes CASSQGGSYWETQYF.

The chain links TRBV5-8 to TRBJ2-7; possible D gene TRBD1, 6 bases. Trimming removed 3 bases at V and 1 base at J, with 17 bases between. Per germline, CDR1 SGHTS and CDR2 YDEGEE. The CDR3 has 16 amino acids. The CDR3 coding sequence is TGTGCCAGCAGCTCCTCATATGCAGGGGAATCCTACGAGCAGTACTTC. Translating gives CASSSSYAGESYEQYF.

The chain uses TRBV28 and TRBJ2-5; D might be TRBD1 or TRBD2, each matching 5 bases. Trimming took off 2 bases at V and 5 bases at J, with 9 bases between the two ends. The CDR3 length is 13 residues. Germline V gene data show CDR1 as MDHEN and CDR2 as SYDVKM. DNA of the CDR3: TGTGCCAGCAGTTTAGGATGGGGGGAGACCCAGTACTTC. As protein: CASSLGWGETQYF.

CDR3 in amino acids: CASSESWTGINEKLFF. As DNA, the CDR3 is TGTGCCAGCAGTGAGAGTTGGACAGGGATTAATGAAAAACTGTTTTTT. V is TRBV2 and J is TRBJ1-4, with TRBD1 matching over 8 bases. Germline V gene data show CDR1 as SNHLY and CDR2 as FYNNEI. Losses at the gene ends were 3 bases for V and 4 bases for J; bases not matched to a gene: 7. This CDR3 has 16 amino acids.

This clonotype was seen a few times. The V gene is TRBV9, the J gene TRBJ1-1; 7 bases line up with TRBD1. Germline V gene data show CDR1 as SGDLS and CDR2 as YYNGEE. CDR3 size: 14 residues. The ends lost 4 bases at V and 7 bases at J; junction bases unmatched: 10. This chain's CDR3 is CASSPTTGTVEAFF. The DNA of the CDR3 is TGTGCCAGCAGCCCCACGACAGGGACGGTTGAAGCTTTCTTT.

This clonotype was detected only a few times. The J gene is TRBJ1-6, the V gene TRBV5-5; D call uncertain. CDR3 size: 12 residues. Germline lookup yields CDR1 SGHKS and CDR2 YYEKEE (reference sequence). V shed 4 bases and J shed 5 bases, with 4 bases lying between them. The CDR3 bases are TGTGCCAGCAGCCACGATAATTCACCCCTCCACTTT. It is translated as CASSHDNSPLHF.

The chain recombines TRBV29-1 with TRBJ2-1; 8 nucleotides agree with TRBD2. V gave up 3 bases and J gave up 8 bases; unmatched junction bases: 6. There are 13 residues in the CDR3. Germline CDR1 is SQVTM and CDR2 is ANQGSEA. The CDR3 loop is CSVDLRGGYEQFF. The CDR3 DNA reads TGCAGCGTTGATCTCCGCGGGGGGTATGAGCAGTTCTTC.

This clonotype was seen only a few times. V is TRBV7-3 and J is TRBJ2-6; 12 bases agree with TRBD2. V shed 6 bases and J 1 base; nucleotides not matched to a gene: 1. The CDR3 runs 16 residues. Germline CDR1 is SGHTA and CDR2 is FQGTGA. CDR3 DNA sequence: TGTGCCAGCAGTGGACTAGCGGGGTCTGGGGCCAACGTCCTGACTTTC. Translating it yields CASSGLAGSGANVLTF.

The chain recombines TRBV6-6 with TRBJ2-7, with 10 bases that match TRBD2. This CDR3 region has 15 residues. Germline V gene data show CDR1 as MNHNY and CDR2 as SVGAGI (reference sequence). With 7 bases clipped from V and 4 bases from J, the junction kept 10 bases outside the gene matches. The DNA for the CDR3 is TGTGCCAGCACCCAAACTAGCGGGGCCTCTTACGAGCAGTACTTC. It translates to CASTQTSGASYEQYF.